These 23 T cell receptor beta chains originate from one sample sequenced in a study of cytomegalovirus exposure and HLA in healthy donors. PCR amplification relied on 60 Vbeta primers (plus 13 Jbeta primers). Here immunoSEQ multiplex PCR was the method, and the copy in TCRdb shows in-frame clones only, minus some. Among about 180,000 clones listed, around 78% were seen once. The specimen was PBMCs. The receptors here all came from a man younger than 35 in good health and CMV-seronegative.

The rearrangement joins TRBV6-5 to TRBJ2-7, with 10 bases lining up with TRBD1. The CDR3 is 14 amino acids. CDR1 MNHEY and CDR2 SVGAGI come from the germline V gene. J was trimmed by 2 bases and V by 7 bases; bases with no gene match: 5. The CDR3 protein is CASKQDRGTYEQYF. The CDR3 nucleotides are TGTGCCAGCAAACAGGACAGGGGGACCTACGAGCAGTACTTC.

V usage is TRBV7-8 and J usage is TRBJ2-7; the match to TRBD1 covers 9 bases. The CDR3 totals 15 residues. The V segment lost 5 bases and the J segment 7 bases; nucleotides outside the gene matches: 12. CDR1 SGHVS and CDR2 FQNEAQ come from the germline V gene. In DNA, the CDR3 is TGTGCCAGCAGCCAGCCCCGGGACAGGGCTTGGGAGCAGTACTTC. Translation gives CASSQPRDRAWEQYF. Variable domain in full (rest from reference TRBV7-8 and TRBJ2-7): GAGVSQSPRYKVAKRGQDVALRCDPISGHVSLFWYQQALGQGPEFLTYFQNEAQLDKSGLPSDRFFAERPEGSVSTLKIQRTQQEDSAVYLCASSQPRDRAWEQYFGPGTRLTVT.

This chain links TRBV6-1 with TRBJ2-7, with TRBD1 as a possible D gene (6 bases). Germline V gene lookup returns CDR1 MNHNS and CDR2 SASEGT. Trimming cost V 6 bases and J 7 bases, with 13 bases left between them. The CDR3 is made up of 12 amino acids. CDR3 in amino acids: CASSLQGWEQYF. The CDR3, as DNA: TGTGCCAGCAGCTTACAGGGCTGGGAGCAGTACTTC.

J is TRBJ2-7 and V is TRBV28, with 8 bases that match TRBD2. The V gene's germline CDR1 is MDHEN and CDR2 SYDVKM. The length of the CDR3 is 15 residues. J lost 3 bases, V lost 6 bases, and 10 bases had no gene match. The CDR3, as DNA: TGTGCCAGCAGAGAACTCGGGACTAGTCTCTACGAGCAGTACTTC. It codes for CASRELGTSLYEQYF.

The table lists this clone with a count of one. The chain is built from TRBV10-3 and TRBJ2-7; D is unclear. The germline gives CDR1 ENHRY, CDR2 SYGVKD. V dropped 3 bases and J dropped 2 bases, with 11 bases sitting between them. The CDR3 is 14 amino acids. As DNA, the CDR3 is TGTGCCATCAGTGAAACAACAGTCACCTACGAGCAGTACTTC. It codes for CAISETTVTYEQYF.

The J gene is TRBJ2-7, the V gene TRBV13; D is unresolved. Germline V gives CDR1 PRHDT, CDR2 FYEKMQ (reference sequence). The V end was cut by 5 bases, the J end by 5 bases, with 16 bases between. This CDR3 region has 14 residues. Here the CDR3 reads CASSPILVVNEQYF. The DNA of the CDR3 is TGTGCCAGCAGCCCGATACTGGTAGTTAACGAGCAGTACTTC. The complete variable domain, with remaining parts taken from reference TRBV13 and TRBJ2-7, reads AAGVIQSPRHLIKEKRETATLKCYPIPRHDTVYWYQQGPGQDPQFLISFYEKMQSDKGSIPDRFSAQQFSDYHSELNMSSLELGDSALYFCASSPILVVNEQYFGPGTRLTVT.

The rearrangement links TRBV6-5 to TRBJ2-5, with D maybe TRBD1 (6 bases). The CDR3 totals 13 residues. The germline V gene encodes CDR1 MNHEY and CDR2 SVGAGI. V was shortened by 8 bases and J by 5 bases, with 15 bases between the two germline ends. The CDR3 DNA sequence: TGTGCCAGCGAGGGTTCAGGGGTGGAGACCCAGTACTTC. Residues: CASEGSGVETQYF.

The CDR3 DNA is TGCGCCAGCAGCTTATTAGAGGGCGGCGGGCCCCAAGAGACCCAGTACTTC. It specifies CASSLLEGGGPQETQYF. The gene calls are TRBV5-1 and TRBJ2-5, with D possibly matching TRBD2 (5 bases). The germline V gene has CDR1 SGHRS and CDR2 YFSETQ. V lost 2 bases, J lost 1 base, and 18 bases lay in between. The CDR3 sequence is 17 residues long.

Judged by abundance, this clone is medium-sized. The genes are TRBV20-1 and TRBJ1-1; the D is unclear. Per germline, CDR1 DFQATT and CDR2 SNEGSKA (reference sequence). The CDR3 consists of 11 residues. The germline V and J ends were trimmed by 0 bases and 5 bases, with 4 bases remaining between them. For the CDR3, the DNA is TGCAGTGCTAGAGAATCGACTGAAGCTTTCTTT. This sequence encodes CSARESTEAFF.

This clone was seen a handful of times. The rearrangement uses TRBV25-1 and TRBJ2-3; 8 bases fit TRBD2. This CDR3 is 16 amino acids long. The germline V gene encodes CDR1 MGHDK and CDR2 SYGVNS. The V gene end was trimmed by 6 bases and the J gene end by 5 bases; junction bases not matched to a gene: 13. Here the CDR3 DNA reads TGTGCCAGCAGGAGGAGCGGGAGTCCCCTGGGAGATACGCAGTATTTT. It is translated as CASRRSGSPLGDTQYF.

V and J are TRBV27 and TRBJ1-2, with 7 nucleotides matching TRBD1. This CDR3 comprises 15 residues. CDR1 MNHEY and CDR2 SMNVEV come from the germline V gene (reference sequence). The V segment lost 6 bases and the J segment 5 bases; nucleotides outside the gene matches: 12. This CDR3 is CASSPEGQRLYGYTF. The CDR3 DNA is TGTGCCAGCAGCCCCGAGGGACAGAGATTGTATGGCTACACCTTC.

The J gene is TRBJ2-1, the V gene TRBV11-2, with 7 bases aligning to TRBD2. Germline trimming cut 7 bases from V and 0 bases from J; bases unmatched to any gene: 6. Germline V CDR1 and CDR2: SGHAT, FQNNGV. The CDR3 extends over 15 amino acids. This CDR3 reads CASNSAGVSYNEQFF. The CDR3 DNA reads TGTGCCAGCAATAGCGCGGGAGTCTCCTACAATGAGCAGTTCTTC.

This clone turned up a few times. This chain uses TRBV6-5 with TRBJ1-2; the match to TRBD1 covers 8 bases. The CDR3 covers 14 residues. The germline CDR1 and CDR2 sequences are MNHEY and SVGAGI. V was clipped by 6 bases and J by 4 bases; unmatched bases: 7. The CDR3 nucleotides read TGTGCCAGCAGCGGGACAGGTTTCGGCTATGGCTACACCTTC. This translates into CASSGTGFGYGYTF.

This sequence joins TRBV5-1 and TRBJ2-2, with 9 bases that match TRBD1. The CDR3 runs to 19 residues. Germline V gene sequence: CDR1 SGHRS, CDR2 YFSETQ. V lost 2 bases to trimming and J lost 4 bases; unmatched junction nucleotides: 15. The CDR3 nucleotides are TGCGCCAGCAGCTTTTTGGGTCGAGAAAGGACAGGGGCCACCGGGGAGCTGTTTTTT. Its translation: CASSFLGRERTGATGELFF.

This clone was recorded only once. The gene calls are TRBV29-1 and TRBJ2-7; 12 bases match TRBD1. Losses at the gene ends were 7 bases for V and 7 bases for J; bases not matched to a gene: 14. CDR3 length: 15 residues. Germline V gives CDR1 SQVTM, CDR2 ANQGSEA. The CDR3 nucleotides are TGCAGCGCGGGACAGGGGGCGAACGGAGTCCGGGAGCAGTACTTC. It encodes CSAGQGANGVREQYF.

A single count supports this clone. The chain couples TRBV20-1 to TRBJ2-1; 9 bases agree with TRBD1. The CDR3 spans 11 residues. Germline assignment: CDR1 DFQATT and CDR2 SNEGSKA (reference sequence). The CDR3 bases are TGCAGAGGGACAGGGCGCGATGAGCAGTTCTTC. Its protein product is CRGTGRDEQFF.

In its sample, this clone was seen a few times. The sample contains more than one DNA sequence encoding this CDR3. The chain carries TRBV9 and TRBJ1-2; D is uncertain. Germline V lookup: CDR1 SGDLS, CDR2 YYNGEE. This CDR3 contains 13 residues. The V and J ends lost 0 bases and 2 bases respectively, with 5 bases between them. CDR3 region: CASSVEENYGYTF. In DNA, the CDR3 is TGTGCCAGCAGCGTAGAGGAGAACTATGGCTACACCTTC.

The rearrangement uses TRBV7-2 and TRBJ1-4, with 10 bases fitting TRBD1. V lost 5 bases to trimming and J lost 10 bases; unmatched junction nucleotides: 13. Germline lookup yields CDR1 SGHTA and CDR2 FQGNSA. The CDR3 loop spans 16 amino acids. CDR3 residues: CASSRVLGQGKGKLFF. CDR3 nucleotides: TGTGCCAGCAGCCGAGTACTGGGACAGGGGAAGGGAAAACTGTTTTTT.

The rearrangement joins TRBV28 to TRBJ1-3, with D tentatively TRBD1 (5 bases). The CDR3 covers 16 residues. Trimming removed 6 bases at V and 0 bases at J, with 15 bases between. Germline lookup yields CDR1 MDHEN and CDR2 SYDVKM. The CDR3 here is CASSVAGQSSGNTIYF. Here the CDR3 DNA reads TGTGCCAGCAGCGTAGCCGGACAAAGCTCTGGAAACACCATATATTTT.

This clone was counted a few times. The chain carries TRBV6-6 and TRBJ1-1; 10 nucleotides match TRBD1. V was pared by 6 bases and J by 1 base, with 5 bases of the junction left unmatched. The CDR3 has 15 residues. In germline, CDR1 is MNHNY, CDR2 SVGAGI (reference sequence). The CDR3 loop is CASRTGGARNTEAFF. The CDR3 DNA is TGTGCCAGCAGGACAGGGGGCGCGAGGAACACTGAAGCTTTCTTT.

The chain carries TRBV4-2 and TRBJ2-7, with a possible D match to TRBD2 (6 bases). There are 16 residues in the CDR3. Trimming cost V 1 base and J 1 base, with 14 bases left between them. The germline V gene encodes CDR1 LGHNA and CDR2 YNFKEQ. CDR3 nucleotides: TGTGCCAGCAGCCAAGTGGGAAGACTAGGGTCCTACGAGCAGTACTTC. This translates into CASSQVGRLGSYEQYF.

Only a few counts were recorded for this clone. The chain combines TRBV9 with TRBJ2-2; D is uncertain. Trimming pared 0 bases from V and 6 bases from J, leaving 12 bases between. CDR1 SGDLS and CDR2 YYNGEE come from the germline V gene. The length of the CDR3 is 15 residues. CDR3 nucleotide sequence: TGTGCCAGCAGCGTAGATGGCCCCCAGGCCGGGGAGCTGTTTTTT. Translated: CASSVDGPQAGELFF.

Only a few counts were recorded for this clone. The chain carries TRBV10-3 and TRBJ1-4, with a possible D match to TRBD1 (5 bases). Germline V CDR1 and CDR2: ENHRY, SYGVKD. The V end lost 10 bases, the J end lost 7 bases, and 16 bases lay between the germline ends. The CDR3 has 13 residues. CDR3 in DNA: TGTGCCACCTCGGAACGGGACTCTGAAAAACTGTTTTTT. Translating gives CATSERDSEKLFF.